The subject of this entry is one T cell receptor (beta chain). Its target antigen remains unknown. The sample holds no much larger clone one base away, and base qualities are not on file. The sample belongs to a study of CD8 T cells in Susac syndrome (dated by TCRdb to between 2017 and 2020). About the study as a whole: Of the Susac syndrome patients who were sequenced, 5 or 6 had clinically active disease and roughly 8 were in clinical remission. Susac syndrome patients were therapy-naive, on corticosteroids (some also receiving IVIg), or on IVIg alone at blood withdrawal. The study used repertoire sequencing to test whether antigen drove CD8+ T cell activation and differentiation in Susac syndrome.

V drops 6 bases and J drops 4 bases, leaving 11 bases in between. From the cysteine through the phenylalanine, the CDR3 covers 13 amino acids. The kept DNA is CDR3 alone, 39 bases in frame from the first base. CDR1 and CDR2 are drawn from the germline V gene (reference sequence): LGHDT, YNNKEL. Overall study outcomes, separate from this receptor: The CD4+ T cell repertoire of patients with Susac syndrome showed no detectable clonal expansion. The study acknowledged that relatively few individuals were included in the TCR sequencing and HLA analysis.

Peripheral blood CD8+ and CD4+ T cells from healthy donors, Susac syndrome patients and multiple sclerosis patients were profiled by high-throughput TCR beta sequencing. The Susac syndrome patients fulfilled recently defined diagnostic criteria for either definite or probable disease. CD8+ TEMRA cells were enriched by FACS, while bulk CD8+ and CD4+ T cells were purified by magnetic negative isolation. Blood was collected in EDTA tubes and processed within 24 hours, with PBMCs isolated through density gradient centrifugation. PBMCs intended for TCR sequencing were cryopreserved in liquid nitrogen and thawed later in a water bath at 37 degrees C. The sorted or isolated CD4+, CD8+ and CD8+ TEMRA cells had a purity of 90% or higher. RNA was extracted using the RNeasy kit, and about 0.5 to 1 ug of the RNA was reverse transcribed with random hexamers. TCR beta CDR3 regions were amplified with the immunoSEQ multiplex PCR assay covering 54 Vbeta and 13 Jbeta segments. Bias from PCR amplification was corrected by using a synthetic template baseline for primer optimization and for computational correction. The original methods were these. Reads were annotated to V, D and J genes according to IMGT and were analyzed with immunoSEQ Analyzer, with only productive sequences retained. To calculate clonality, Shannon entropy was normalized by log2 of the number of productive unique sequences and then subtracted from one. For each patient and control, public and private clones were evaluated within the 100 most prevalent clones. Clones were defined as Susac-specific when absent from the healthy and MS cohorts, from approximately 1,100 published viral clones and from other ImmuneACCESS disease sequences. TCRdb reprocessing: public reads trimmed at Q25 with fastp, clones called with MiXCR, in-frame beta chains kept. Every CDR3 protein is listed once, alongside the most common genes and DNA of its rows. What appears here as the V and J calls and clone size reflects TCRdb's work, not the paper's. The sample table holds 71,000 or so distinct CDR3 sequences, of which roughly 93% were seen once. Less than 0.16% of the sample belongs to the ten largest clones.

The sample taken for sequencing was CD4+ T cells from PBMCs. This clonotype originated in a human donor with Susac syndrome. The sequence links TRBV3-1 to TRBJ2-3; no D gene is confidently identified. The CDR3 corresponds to CASSVAPPDTQYF. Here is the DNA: TGTGCCAGCAGTGTGGCCCCCCCAGATACGCAGTATTTT.